Following are 7 T cell receptor beta chains from one sample sequenced in a study of radiation and T cells in renal cell carcinoma. Time point meaning: blood 2 weeks post-SBRT. Sample treatment: 15 Gy SBRT to primary tumor, nephrectomy 4 weeks later. This table comes from immunoSEQ multiplex PCR, and its TCRdb copy is limited to in-frame clones, with some not included. The sample has roughly 150,000 clones, roughly 86% seen once. The source was blood, collected from a patient whose treatment included radiotherapy and nephrectomy. Receptors were obtained from a woman aged 50 to 65 with renal cell carcinoma.

The chain uses TRBV5-1 and TRBJ2-3; D is ambiguous. The V end was cut by 0 bases, the J end by 5 bases, with 7 bases between. This CDR3 is 13 amino acids long. Germline V gives CDR1 SGHRS, CDR2 YFSETQ. The CDR3 protein is CASSLDRLDTQYF. CDR3 in DNA: TGCGCCAGCAGCTTGGATCGACTAGATACGCAGTATTTT.

This clone was seen ten or more times. The chain links TRBV2 to TRBJ2-7; D may be TRBD2 (5 bases). The CDR3 spans 14 residues. Trimming stripped 7 bases from V and 0 bases from J, with 13 bases between. CDR1 SNHLY and CDR2 FYNNEI come from the germline V gene. The CDR3 nucleotides are TGTGCCAGCACCCCGCGGGTTAGCTCCTACGAGCAGTACTTC. Protein product: CASTPRVSSYEQYF.

The chain recombines TRBV10-2 with TRBJ2-5; 7 positions agree with TRBD1. Germline trimming cut 6 bases from V and 2 bases from J; bases unmatched to any gene: 9. Germline V gene sequence: CDR1 WSHSY, CDR2 SAAADI. The CDR3 is 15 residues long. Written as DNA, the CDR3 is TGCGCCAGCAGACTGACAGGGTACCCGCAAGAGACCCAGTACTTC. It is translated as CASRLTGYPQETQYF.

This chain links TRBV6-6 with TRBJ2-2, with D unclear. The V and J ends lost 10 bases and 3 bases respectively, with 12 bases between them. Germline assignment: CDR1 MNHNY and CDR2 SVGAGI (reference sequence). The CDR3 runs to 13 residues. DNA for the CDR3: TGTGCCATCCTCCCTCGGTACACCGGGGAGCTGTTTTTT. Translation: CAILPRYTGELFF.

The rearrangement links TRBV15 to TRBJ1-4; the D gene is possibly TRBD1 (5 bases). Germline CDR1 LNHNV, CDR2 YYDKDF (reference sequence). The V gene lost 4 bases and the J gene lost 3 bases, with 24 bases spanning the gap. This CDR3 has 19 residues. The CDR3 region is CATSTHPAGMGGSNEKLFF. DNA for the CDR3: TGTGCCACCAGCACACATCCCGCAGGAATGGGGGGTTCTAATGAAAAACTGTTTTTT.

V usage is TRBV30 and J usage is TRBJ1-2; 10 bases fit TRBD1. The CDR3 covers 12 residues. The V segment lost 5 bases and the J segment 7 bases; nucleotides outside the gene matches: 4. CDR1 GTSNPN and CDR2 SVGIG come from the germline V gene (reference sequence). Here the CDR3 DNA reads TGTGCCTGGGCCGGGACAGGGGTTGGCTACACCTTC. Encoded protein: CAWAGTGVGYTF. The whole variable domain, filled in from reference TRBV30 and TRBJ1-2, reads SQTIHQWPATLVQPVGSPLSLECTVEGTSNPNLYWYRQAAGRGLQLLFYSVGIGQISSEVPQNLSASRPQDRQFILSSKKLLLSDSGFYLCAWAGTGVGYTFGSGTRLTVV.

V usage is TRBV5-1 and J usage is TRBJ1-3, with D unresolved. The CDR3 is made up of 16 amino acids. Germline V gives CDR1 SGHRS, CDR2 YFSETQ. Trimming removed 3 bases at V and 4 bases at J, with 17 bases between. The CDR3 spells CASSWAPGADGNTIYF. The CDR3 nucleotides are TGCGCCAGCAGCTGGGCCCCAGGTGCGGACGGAAACACCATATATTTT. The whole variable domain, remainder taken from reference TRBV5-1 and TRBJ1-3, is KAGVTQTPRYLIKTRGQQVTLSCSPISGHRSVSWYQQTPGQGLQFLFEYFSETQRNKGNFPGRFSGRQFSNSRSEMNVSTLELGDSALYLCASSWAPGADGNTIYFGEGSWLTVV.